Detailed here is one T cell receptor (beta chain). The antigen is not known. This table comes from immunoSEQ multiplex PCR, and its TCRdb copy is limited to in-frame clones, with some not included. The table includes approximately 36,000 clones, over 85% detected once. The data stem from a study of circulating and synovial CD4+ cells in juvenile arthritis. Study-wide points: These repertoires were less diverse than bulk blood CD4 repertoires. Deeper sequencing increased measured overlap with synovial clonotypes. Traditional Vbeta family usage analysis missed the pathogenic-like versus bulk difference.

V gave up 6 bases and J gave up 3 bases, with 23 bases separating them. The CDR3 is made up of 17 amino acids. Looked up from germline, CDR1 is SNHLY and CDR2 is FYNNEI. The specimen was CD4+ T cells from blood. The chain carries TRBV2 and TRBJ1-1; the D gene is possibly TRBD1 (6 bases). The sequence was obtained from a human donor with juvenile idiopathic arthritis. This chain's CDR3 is CASSVRIQGPLHTEAFF. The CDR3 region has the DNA TGTGCCAGCAGCGTCCGGATCCAGGGGCCCCTTCACACTGAAGCTTTCTTT.